Listed below are T cell receptor beta chains from one sample, sequenced in a study of blood T cell repertoires in COVID-19. The table came from immunoSEQ multiplex PCR; TCRdb's copy has only in-frame clones and leaves some out. The sample yields about 160,000 clones, about 85% seen once. Sample: peripheral blood. All receptors come from a man older than 75 with COVID-19, enrolled during active disease. Each CDR3 is given with its conserved first and last residue. The D gene is left open where the match is weak. Size is stated for part of the rows, as once, few or many counts, or as a class when the clone is expanded.

CDR3: CASSLGGISQETQYF
DNA: TGTGCCAGCAGTTTAGGGGGGATTTCTCAAGAGACCCAGTACTTC
J: TRBJ2-5
D: NA
V: TRBV28
size: NA

CDR3: CASSSQGRWDEQYF
DNA: TGTGCCAGCTCATCGCAAGGGAGGTGGGACGAGCAGTACTTC
J: TRBJ2-7
D: NA
V: TRBV18
size: NA

CDR3: CASRPGTNSNQPQHF
DNA: TGCGCCAGCCGTCCCGGGACAAATAGCAATCAGCCCCAGCATTTT
J: TRBJ1-5
D: NA
V: TRBV5-1
size: NA

CDR3: CASSQAPGQGAKVTGYTF
DNA: TGCGCCAGCAGCCAAGCGCCGGGACAGGGGGCGAAGGTGACTGGCTACACCTTC
J: TRBJ1-2
D: TRBD1
V: TRBV4-1
size: NA

CDR3: CASSRGDGTWEKLFF
DNA: TGTGCCAGCAGCCGGGGGGACGGCACATGGGAAAAACTGTTTTTT
J: TRBJ1-4
D: NA
V: TRBV9
size: NA

CDR3: CASSFSGNSYEQYF
DNA: TGTGCCAGCAGCTTTTCCGGGAACTCCTACGAGCAGTACTTC
J: TRBJ2-7
D: NA
V: TRBV7-3
size: NA

CDR3: CASSLSGGGSPLHF
DNA: TGTGCCAGCAGCTTAAGCGGGGGTGGATCACCCCTCCACTTT
J: TRBJ1-6
D: NA
V: TRBV7-3
size: few

CDR3: CAISPGDTQYF
DNA: TGTGCCATCAGCCCGGGAGATACGCAGTATTTT
J: TRBJ2-3
D: NA
V: TRBV10-3
size: NA

CDR3: CASSGGDQASQETQYF
DNA: TGCGCCAGCAGCGGGGGGGACCAAGCTTCCCAAGAGACCCAGTACTTC
J: TRBJ2-5
D: TRBD2
V: TRBV5-1
size: NA

CDR3: CASSQVTRTTTGYTF
DNA: TGTGCCAGCAGCCAAGTTACACGGACTACTACCGGCTACACCTTC
J: TRBJ1-2
D: NA
V: TRBV4-2
size: NA

CDR3: CASKTGPQNTEAFF
DNA: TGTGCCAGTAAGACAGGGCCTCAGAACACTGAAGCTTTCTTT
J: TRBJ1-1
D: TRBD1
V: TRBV19
size: NA

CDR3: CAIRTGDNSPLHF
DNA: TGTGCCATTAGGACAGGGGATAATTCACCCCTCCACTTT
J: TRBJ1-6
D: TRBD1
V: TRBV10-3
size: NA

CDR3: CASSPLGARETQYF
DNA: TGTGCCAGCTCACCACTGGGGGCTAGGGAGACCCAGTACTTC
J: TRBJ2-5
D: NA
V: TRBV18
size: NA

CDR3: CASSRGQGSSGYTF
DNA: TGTGCCAGCAGCCGCGGACAGGGATCGAGTGGCTACACCTTC
J: TRBJ1-2
D: TRBD1
V: TRBV11-2
size: NA

CDR3: CASRRAQHF
DNA: TGTGCCAGCAGGCGGGCCCAGCATTTT
J: TRBJ1-5
D: NA
V: TRBV28
size: once

CDR3: CASSLEVRGLGSDTQYF
DNA: TGCGCCAGCAGCTTGGAGGTCAGGGGGCTCGGGTCAGATACGCAGTATTTT
J: TRBJ2-3
D: TRBD1
V: TRBV5-1
size: NA

CDR3: CASSFQGASGYTF
DNA: TGCGCCAGCAGTTTCCAGGGGGCCAGTGGCTACACCTTC
J: TRBJ1-2
D: TRBD1
V: TRBV5-1
size: many

CDR3: CASSEARGTASYEQYF
DNA: TGTGCCAGCAGTGAAGCTAGGGGGACGGCCTCCTACGAGCAGTACTTC
J: TRBJ2-7
D: NA
V: TRBV6-1
size: NA

CDR3: CASRGTDTVAF
DNA: TGTGCCAGCAGGGGGACAGACACCGTCGCTTTC
J: TRBJ2-7
D: TRBD1
V: TRBV6-5
size: NA

CDR3: CASSYGTNNSPLHF
DNA: TGCGCCAGCAGCTACGGGACAAATAATTCACCCCTCCACTTT
J: TRBJ1-6
D: NA
V: TRBV5-1
size: NA

CDR3: CASSVTEKETQYF
DNA: TGTGCCAGCAGCGTGACAGAGAAAGAGACCCAGTACTTC
J: TRBJ2-5
D: NA
V: TRBV9
size: NA

CDR3: CASSLQGLGNTEAFF
DNA: TGTGCCAGCAGCCTCCAGGGGTTGGGGAACACTGAAGCTTTCTTT
J: TRBJ1-1
D: NA
V: TRBV3-1/TRBV3-2
size: NA

CDR3: CASSSFNGGELFF
DNA: TGTGCCAGCAGCTCCTTTAACGGCGGGGAGCTGTTTTTT
J: TRBJ2-2
D: NA
V: TRBV11-2
size: NA

CDR3: CASVGNRYSNSPLHF
DNA: TGTGCCAGCGTGGGCAACAGGTACTCTAATTCACCCCTCCACTTT
J: TRBJ1-6
D: NA
V: TRBV25-1
size: NA

CDR3: CASSLGTHEGEKLFF
DNA: TGTGCCAGCAGTTTAGGGACACACGAGGGTGAAAAACTGTTTTTT
J: TRBJ1-4
D: NA
V: TRBV27
size: NA

CDR3: CASSQLGGNTEAFF
DNA: TGTGCCAGCAGCCAATTAGGGGGGAACACTGAAGCTTTCTTT
J: TRBJ1-1
D: NA
V: TRBV14
size: once

CDR3: CASQKAGRQETQYF
DNA: TGTGCCAGCCAAAAGGCAGGGAGGCAAGAGACCCAGTACTTC
J: TRBJ2-5
D: NA
V: TRBV28
size: NA

CDR3: CATSPGTNYGYTF
DNA: TGTGCCACCAGTCCGGGGACTAACTATGGCTACACCTTC
J: TRBJ1-2
D: NA
V: TRBV24-1
size: once

CDR3: CASSLVTGVDTQYF
DNA: TGTGCCAGCAGCTTAGTAACGGGGGTAGATACGCAGTATTTT
J: TRBJ2-3
D: NA
V: TRBV7-2
size: NA

CDR3: CASSSGTAYGYTF
DNA: TGTGCCAGCAGCTCCGGGACAGCTTATGGCTACACCTTC
J: TRBJ1-2
D: TRBD1
V: TRBV7-9
size: NA

CDR3: CASSGQGNQPQHF
DNA: TGTGCCAGCAGCGGACAGGGGAATCAGCCCCAGCATTTT
J: TRBJ1-5
D: TRBD1
V: TRBV28
size: NA

CDR3: CASADRETFF
DNA: TGTGCCAGCGCAGACAGGGAGACGTTTTTT
J: TRBJ1-4
D: TRBD1
V: TRBV28
size: NA

CDR3: CASSLTARGAPYEQYF
DNA: TGTGCCAGCAGCTTAACGGCGCGGGGGGCCCCCTACGAGCAGTACTTC
J: TRBJ2-7
D: TRBD2
V: TRBV7-8
size: NA

CDR3: CASTEKDTQYF
DNA: TGTGCCAGCACAGAGAAGGATACGCAGTATTTT
J: TRBJ2-3
D: NA
V: TRBV18
size: NA

CDR3: CASRRQSLNTEAFF
DNA: TGTGCCAGCAGACGACAGTCTTTAAACACTGAAGCTTTCTTT
J: TRBJ1-1
D: NA
V: TRBV5-8
size: once

CDR3: CASSLDRGRPDTQYF
DNA: TGTGCCAGCAGTTTAGACAGGGGGCGTCCCGATACGCAGTATTTT
J: TRBJ2-3
D: TRBD1
V: TRBV28
size: NA

CDR3: CASSSKAGGNNEQFF
DNA: TGTGCCAGCAGCTCAAAAGCGGGGGGGAACAATGAGCAGTTCTTC
J: TRBJ2-1
D: TRBD2
V: TRBV7-7
size: NA

CDR3: CASSLAGVMNTEAFF
DNA: TGTGCCAGCAGCTTGGCAGGGGTTATGAACACTGAAGCTTTCTTT
J: TRBJ1-1
D: NA
V: TRBV5-4
size: once

CDR3: CASSLRIGVDGNTIYF
DNA: TGTGCCAGCAGCCTACGGATTGGAGTGGATGGAAACACCATATATTTT
J: TRBJ1-3
D: NA
V: TRBV7-8
size: NA

CDR3: CASSQDGGFGGYTF
DNA: TGCGCCAGCAGCCAAGATGGGGGCTTCGGTGGCTACACCTTC
J: TRBJ1-2
D: NA
V: TRBV4-3
size: few

CDR3: CATGQGNNEKLFF
DNA: TGTGCCACTGGACAGGGGAATAATGAAAAACTGTTTTTT
J: TRBJ1-4
D: TRBD1
V: TRBV19
size: once

CDR3: CASSRQGLLSEAFF
DNA: TGTGCCAGCAGTCGACAGGGTTTACTCTCTGAAGCTTTCTTT
J: TRBJ1-1
D: TRBD1
V: TRBV7-9
size: NA

CDR3: CASSSGQGRGGYTF
DNA: TGTGCCAGCAGTTCGGGACAGGGGAGAGGAGGCTACACCTTC
J: TRBJ1-2
D: TRBD1
V: TRBV2
size: NA

CDR3: CASSSSTSGLYNEQFF
DNA: TGTGCCAGCAGCAGCTCCACTAGCGGCCTTTACAATGAGCAGTTCTTC
J: TRBJ2-1
D: TRBD2
V: TRBV5-4
size: NA

CDR3: CASSSETQYF
DNA: TGTGCCAGCTCCTCAGAGACCCAGTACTTC
J: TRBJ2-5
D: NA
V: TRBV18
size: NA

CDR3: CASRGRVYEQYF
DNA: TGTGCCAGCCGGGGAAGGGTATACGAGCAGTACTTC
J: TRBJ2-7
D: NA
V: TRBV6-5
size: once

CDR3: CASTPLASSYEQYF
DNA: TGTGCCAGCACCCCTTTAGCTAGTTCCTACGAGCAGTACTTC
J: TRBJ2-7
D: NA
V: TRBV5-5
size: NA

CDR3: CASSLEVQGFSPLHF
DNA: TGTGCCAGCAGCTTAGAGGTACAGGGTTTTTCACCCCTCCACTTT
J: TRBJ1-6
D: NA
V: TRBV7-2
size: NA

CDR3: CASSLGLASPLHF
DNA: TGTGCCAGCAGTTTAGGGTTAGCTTCACCCCTCCACTTT
J: TRBJ1-6
D: NA
V: TRBV12-3/TRBV12-4
size: NA

CDR3: CASSPGAGTQYF
DNA: TGTGCCAGCAGCCCAGGGGCCGGGACCCAGTACTTC
J: TRBJ2-5
D: NA
V: TRBV28
size: NA

CDR3: CASSLRQGPQYF
DNA: TGTGCCAGCAGTTTACGGCAGGGCCCGCAGTACTTC
J: TRBJ2-7
D: NA
V: TRBV28
size: few

CDR3: CASSPTAGIETQYF
DNA: TGTGCCAGCAGCCCAACGGCAGGAATAGAGACCCAGTACTTC
J: TRBJ2-5
D: NA
V: TRBV7-8
size: NA

CDR3: CASRATGGVEKLFF
DNA: TGTGCCAGCAGAGCGACAGGGGGTGTTGAAAAACTGTTTTTT
J: TRBJ1-4
D: TRBD1
V: TRBV6-5
size: once

CDR3: CASSRPGQGVYDYGYTF
DNA: TGTGCCAGTAGTCGCCCGGGACAGGGGGTATACGACTATGGCTACACCTTC
J: TRBJ1-2
D: TRBD1
V: TRBV19
size: NA

CDR3: CSVPGGPGNTIYF
DNA: TGCAGCGTTCCGGGAGGCCCTGGAAACACCATATATTTT
J: TRBJ1-3
D: NA
V: TRBV29-1
size: NA

CDR3: CASTLGAELYGYTF
DNA: TGTGCCAGCACTCTAGGGGCAGAACTCTATGGCTACACCTTC
J: TRBJ1-2
D: NA
V: TRBV28
size: NA

CDR3: CASSPPGAGETQYF
DNA: TGTGCCAGCAGCCCCCCAGGGGCGGGAGAGACCCAGTACTTC
J: TRBJ2-5
D: NA
V: TRBV6-2/TRBV6-3
size: NA

CDR3: CASSSDRGPSPLHF
DNA: TGTGCCAGCAGCTCGGACAGGGGGCCTTCACCCCTCCACTTT
J: TRBJ1-6
D: TRBD1
V: TRBV7-8
size: NA

CDR3: CASSMTTGSHQPQHF
DNA: TGTGCCAGTAGTATGACAACAGGGAGCCATCAGCCCCAGCATTTT
J: TRBJ1-5
D: NA
V: TRBV19
size: NA

CDR3: CASSRGDSRGDTQYF
DNA: TGTGCCAGTAGTAGGGGGGACAGCCGGGGAGATACGCAGTATTTT
J: TRBJ2-3
D: NA
V: TRBV19
size: NA